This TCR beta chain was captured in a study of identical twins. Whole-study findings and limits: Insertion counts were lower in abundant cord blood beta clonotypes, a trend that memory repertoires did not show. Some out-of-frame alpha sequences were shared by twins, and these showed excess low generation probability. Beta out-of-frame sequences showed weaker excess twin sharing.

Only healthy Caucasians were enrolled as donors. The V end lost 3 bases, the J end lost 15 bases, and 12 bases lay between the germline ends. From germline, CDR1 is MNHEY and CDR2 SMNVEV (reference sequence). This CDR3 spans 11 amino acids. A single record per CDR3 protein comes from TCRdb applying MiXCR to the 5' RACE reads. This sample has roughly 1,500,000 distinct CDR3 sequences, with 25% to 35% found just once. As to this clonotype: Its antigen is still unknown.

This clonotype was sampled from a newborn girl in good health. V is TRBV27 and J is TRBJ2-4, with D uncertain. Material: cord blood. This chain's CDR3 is CASSLGNERYF. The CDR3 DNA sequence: TGTGCCAGCAGTTTGGGTAATGAGCGGTACTTC.